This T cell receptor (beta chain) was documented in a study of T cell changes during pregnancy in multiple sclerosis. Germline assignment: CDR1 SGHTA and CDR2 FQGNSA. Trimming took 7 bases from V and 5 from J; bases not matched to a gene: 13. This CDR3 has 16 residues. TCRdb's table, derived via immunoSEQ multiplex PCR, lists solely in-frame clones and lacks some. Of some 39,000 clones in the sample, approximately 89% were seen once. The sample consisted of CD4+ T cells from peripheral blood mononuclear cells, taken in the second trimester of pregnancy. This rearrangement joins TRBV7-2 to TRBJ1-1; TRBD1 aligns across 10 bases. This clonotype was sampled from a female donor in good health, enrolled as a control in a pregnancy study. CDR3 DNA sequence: TGTGCCAGCACCCAAATCCCGGGACAGGGGAGAACTGAAGCTTTCTTT. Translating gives CASTQIPGQGRTEAFF.